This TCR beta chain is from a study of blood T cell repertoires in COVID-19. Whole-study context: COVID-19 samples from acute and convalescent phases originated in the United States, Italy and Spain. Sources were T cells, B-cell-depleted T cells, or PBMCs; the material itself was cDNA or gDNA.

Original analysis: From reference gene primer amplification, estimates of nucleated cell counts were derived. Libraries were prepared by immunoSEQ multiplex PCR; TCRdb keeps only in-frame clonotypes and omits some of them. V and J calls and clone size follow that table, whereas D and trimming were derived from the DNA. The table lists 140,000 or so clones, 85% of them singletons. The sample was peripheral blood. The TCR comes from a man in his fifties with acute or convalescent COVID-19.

In DNA, the CDR3 is TGTGCCAGCAGTGAAGCGCGGGGACTAGCGGGAGGGCCCCGTGAGACCCAGTACTTC. Amino acids: CASSEARGLAGGPRETQYF. This chain links TRBV6-1 with TRBJ2-5; 16 nucleotides align to TRBD2. CDR1 is MNHNS and CDR2 is SASEGT in the germline V gene. V gave up 0 bases and J gave up 5 bases; unmatched junction bases: 9. The CDR3 extends over 19 amino acids.